This T cell receptor beta chain appears in the sequencing data of a study of human T cells and chemical hapten exposure (dated by TCRdb to 2020 to 2023). Study-wide context: For sensitization, 2% DPC in acetone was applied to a 2 cm by 2 cm area of upper inner arm skin. Throughout the study period of roughly 24 weeks, patients also received therapeutic DPC doses to the scalp every week. Patch testing on the upper back used Finn chambers containing 0.01% DPC, with scoring done after 6 days according to International Contact Dermatitis Research Group standards. Alopecia areata with under or over 50% scalp involvement, alopecia totalis and alopecia universalis were represented in the patient cohort, which was mostly female. Libraries were pooled for sequencing, and variation in per-sample TCR yields was attributed mainly to small differences in library volumes within the pool. In alopecia patients, the study followed how the peripheral blood TCR repertoire changed in vivo over primary and secondary sensitization to diphenylcyclopropenone (DPC), a hapten. Blood samples were taken from patients before sensitization (week 0) and then at 2, 6 and about 24 weeks after DPC sensitization. For TCR sequencing, blood came from over 25 alopecia patients at anywhere from one to four time points (pre-sensitization, 2, 6 and 24 weeks). Overall study results and their limits: DPC sensitization did not change how many TCRs were above 1 in 1000 frequency, and no evidence was found of alterations in global repertoire structure. Because every patient had alopecia, a presumed autoimmune disease, the patients' immune response might differ from that of healthy individuals. After repeated subsampling, the strength of the expansion versus patch-test correlation and the threshold at which it became significant changed. Significantly more large CDR3 similarity clusters were formed by expanded TCRs than by pre-sensitization or healthy control sets, consistent with antigen-driven responses. Patch test score was positively correlated with the number of PT1 expanded TCRs, with significance at thresholds 8, 16 and 32 but not at 4.

Library construction relied on RACE. The sequencer was a NextSeq 500. During library preparation, unique molecular identifiers were attached to individual cDNA molecules so that TCRs could be counted in a quantitative, reproducible way. For every blood RNA sample, sequencing covered both the TCR alpha and TCR beta chains. The paper's processing steps were these. The median number of TCRs per sample was approximately 96,000, ranging from roughly 20,000 to 690,600. The Decombinator software suite was used to annotate V, J and CDR3 in the TCR reads. Every sample was subsampled to the same number of TCRs (28,000) for the PS versus PT1 abundance plots. TCRs were defined as expanded if absent before sensitization and observed at least eight times at the 2-week time point. TCRdb reworked the public reads: Q25 trimming with fastp, MiXCR clone assembly, productive beta chains retained. Rows matching on CDR3 protein sequence are summarized as one entry with the most common DNA and genes. TCRdb, not the original authors, processed these V and J calls. The sample table holds approximately 110,000 distinct CDR3 sequences, of which roughly a third were seen once. The ten largest clones represent approximately 3% of the sample.

The time point tag for this specimen amounts to: patch test 3, about 24 weeks after DPC sensitization. In light of the paper, this sample's treatment or condition label describes: therapeutic diphenylcyclopropenone sensitization with weekly scalp DPC. At every patch-test visit, the blood draw took place before the patch test was put on. To be eligible, patients had to be aged 18 to 70, diagnosed with alopecia and judged suitable for DPC therapy, while pregnant patients were excluded. Total RNA was extracted from unfractionated whole blood that had been collected in Tempus Blood RNA tubes. With regard to this clonotype: Its antigen is not yet known. No much larger clone exists at a distance of one base, and base qualities are not known.

For CDR1 and CDR2, the germline V gene lists SNHLY and FYNNEI. At the junction V is shortened by 4 bases and J by 3 bases, with 15 bases in between. The CDR3, cysteine through phenylalanine, is 15 amino acids long. Only the CDR3 DNA is retained, 45 bases long and in frame from the first base. The sequence derives from a middle-aged man with alopecia areata. Some clones in this sample may be carry-over from other donors' samples. The source material was whole blood, sampled in connection with sensitization to the hapten diphenylcyclopropenone (DPC). The V and J segments used are TRBV2 and TRBJ2-5; the D assignment is uncertain and may be TRBD1 or TRBD2, with 5 bases supporting each. The encoded CDR3 is CASSGDGQAEETQYF. The bases read TGTGCCAGCAGTGGGGACGGGCAAGCCGAAGAGACCCAGTACTTC.